This entry lists 27 T cell receptor beta chains sequenced from one sample in a study of graft-versus-host responses after intestinal transplantation. These receptors' antigens are unknown. Assay: immunoSEQ multiplex PCR; the TCRdb copy retains only in-frame clones and omits some. The sample holds 100,000 or so clones; roughly 87% are singletons and the top ten take 0.9% to 1%. The sample in question was unstimulated CD4+ T cells sorted from spleen or lymph node cells, obtained before transplant. The origin of the receptors is a human donor who was the organ donor for an intestinal transplant.

This rearrangement joins TRBV9 to TRBJ2-2; no definite D call. This CDR3 contains 13 residues. CDR1 is SGDLS and CDR2 is YYNGEE in the germline V gene. V was pared by 5 bases and J by 0 bases, with 5 bases between. In DNA, the CDR3 is TGTGCCAGCAGGGAGCCGAACACCGGGGAGCTGTTTTTT. It is translated as CASREPNTGELFF. Complete variable domain (other parts from reference TRBV9 and TRBJ2-2): DSGVTQTPKHLITATGQRVTLRCSPRSGDLSVYWYQQSLDQGLQFLIQYYNGEERAKGNILERFSAQQFPDLHSELNLSSLELGDSALYFCASREPNTGELFFGEGSRLTVL.

The chain employs TRBV7-8 and TRBJ1-2; TRBD1 matches 7 bases. The CDR3 runs 13 residues. Germline-derived CDR1 and CDR2 are SGHVS and FQNEAQ. V was clipped by 3 bases and J by 8 bases; unmatched bases: 6. CDR3 amino acids: CASSLTGPYGYTF. DNA for the CDR3: TGTGCCAGCAGCTTGACAGGGCCCTACGGCTACACCTTC.

This sequence joins TRBV25-1 and TRBJ1-1, with D maybe TRBD1 (5 bases). The V and J ends lost 2 bases and 5 bases respectively, with 15 bases between them. Germline V gives CDR1 MGHDK, CDR2 SYGVNS. The CDR3 consists of 15 residues. The DNA of the CDR3 is TGTGCCAGCAGTGAAGGGACTCTGTTAGGGACTGAAGCTTTCTTT. Protein: CASSEGTLLGTEAFF.

This chain joins TRBV25-1 and TRBJ2-2, with D maybe TRBD1 (6 bases). V lost 6 bases, J lost 5 bases, and 19 bases lay in between. Germline CDR1 MGHDK, CDR2 SYGVNS. This CDR3 contains 16 residues. CDR3 DNA: TGTGCCAGCAGCCCCTTCGGGACAACAAGGACCGGGGAGCTGTTTTTT. Encoded protein: CASSPFGTTRTGELFF.

V gene TRBV13 combines with J gene TRBJ2-5; D not certain. The last part of the DNA fits TRBJ2-7 better; the J call may be wrong. CDR1 is PRHDT and CDR2 is FYEKMQ in the germline V gene (reference sequence). The CDR3 length is 13 residues. The CDR3, as DNA: TGTGCCAGCAGCAGGATTCCCCTATACGAGCAGTACTTC. Translation: CASSRIPLYEQYF.

The chain couples TRBV7-2 to TRBJ2-5, with 7 bases fitting TRBD2. Germline values: CDR1 SGHTA, CDR2 FQGNSA. V lost 7 bases to trimming and J lost 4 bases; unmatched junction nucleotides: 9. This CDR3 spans 14 amino acids. The CDR3 loop reads CASTPRSGGETQYF. The CDR3 DNA reads as TGTGCCAGCACCCCTCGTTCGGGGGGAGAGACCCAGTACTTC.

V gene TRBV11-2 combines with J gene TRBJ1-6; unclear D gene. V was cut by 0 bases and J by 11 bases, with 5 bases left in between. The V gene's germline CDR1 is SGHAT and CDR2 FQNNGV. This CDR3 comprises 12 residues. The CDR3 sequence: CASSLDLPPLHF. CDR3 in DNA: TGTGCCAGCAGCTTAGATCTCCCACCCCTCCACTTT.

J is TRBJ1-4 and V is TRBV6-1; D is unresolved. Germline loops: CDR1 MNHNS, CDR2 SASEGT. V shed 4 bases and J shed 0 bases, with 9 bases lying between them. This CDR3 spans 15 amino acids. The chain's CDR3 is CASSGHRTTNEKLFF. The DNA for the CDR3 is TGTGCCAGCAGTGGTCACAGAACAACTAATGAAAAACTGTTTTTT.

V and J are TRBV30 and TRBJ2-7, with D uncertain. CDR1 GTSNPN and CDR2 SVGIG come from the germline V gene (reference sequence). The CDR3 sequence is 15 residues long. V lost 0 bases to trimming and J lost 2 bases, with 14 bases between them. CDR3 region: CAWSVQTFKAYEQYF. CDR3 coding DNA: TGTGCCTGGAGTGTACAAACATTCAAAGCCTACGAGCAGTACTTC.

The V call is TRBV5-1, the J call TRBJ2-4; 8 bases fit TRBD1. Trimming at V came to 4 bases and at J to 7 bases, leaving 13 bases not matched to a gene. CDR1 and CDR2 (germline): SGHRS, YFSETQ. The CDR3 spans 16 residues. The CDR3 DNA is TGCGCCAGCAGCCCGATGAGCGGACAGGGTTTCAACATTCAGTACTTC. This gives the protein CASSPMSGQGFNIQYF.

Turning to this clone: The junction departs from the called germline gene at one end, perhaps through a read error. CDR3 protein: CSARALGIF. CDR3 in DNA: TGCAGTGCTAGAGCACTTGGGATCTTC. The chain couples TRBV20-1 to TRBJ1-2; D unresolved. The CDR3 sequence is 9 residues long. Germline CDR1 and CDR2: DFQATT and SNEGSKA (reference sequence).

The chain couples TRBV5-1 to TRBJ2-5; D gene ambiguous. CDR3 length equals 16 residues. Germline V gene sequence: CDR1 SGHRS, CDR2 YFSETQ. The V gene lost 3 bases and the J gene lost 1 base, with 16 bases spanning the gap. In nucleotides, the CDR3 is TGCGCCAGCAGCTCCGGAACTTTCAGTTTCCAAGAGACCCAGTACTTC. It specifies CASSSGTFSFQETQYF.

This clone was counted once. V is TRBV11-2 and J is TRBJ2-7; 7 bases match TRBD1. Trimming at V came to 3 bases and at J to 12 bases, leaving 11 bases not matched to a gene. Germline V gives CDR1 SGHAT, CDR2 FQNNGV. CDR3 length: 13 amino acids. The CDR3 protein is CASSFEGTGVVYF. The CDR3 region has the DNA TGTGCCAGCAGCTTTGAGGGAACAGGGGTGGTGTACTTC. The full variable domain, with the rest looked up from reference TRBV11-2 and TRBJ2-7, is EAGVAQSPRYKIIEKRQSVAFWCNPISGHATLYWYQQILGQGPKLLIQFQNNGVVDDSQLPKDRFSAERLKGVDSTLKIQPAKLEDSAVYLCASSFEGTGVVYFGPGTRLTVT.

The chain joins TRBV6-1 to TRBJ1-2; 7 bases are a match to TRBD1. The CDR3 sequence is 14 residues long. Germline CDR1 MNHNS, CDR2 SASEGT. The junction had 9 bases not matched to a gene; V was cut back by 7 bases and J by 4 bases. In nucleotides, the CDR3 is TGTGCCAGCACTAAACTCGGACAGGCCTATGGCTACACCTTC. Encoded protein: CASTKLGQAYGYTF.

The chain links TRBV5-5 to TRBJ2-2; 7 nucleotides agree with TRBD1. Per the germline V gene, CDR1 is SGHKS and CDR2 is YYEKEE (reference sequence). The CDR3 loop spans 15 amino acids. With 2 bases clipped from V and 3 bases from J, the junction kept 4 bases outside the gene matches. The CDR3 protein is CASSFRQGYTGELFF. Written as DNA, the CDR3 is TGTGCCAGCAGCTTCCGACAGGGTTACACCGGGGAGCTGTTTTTT.

The CDR3 loop reads CASSSTWATYEQYF. DNA for the CDR3: TGCGCCAGCAGCTCTACGTGGGCCACCTACGAGCAGTACTTC. This chain connects TRBV5-1 to TRBJ2-7; no clear D gene. V was pared by 3 bases and J by 2 bases, with 12 bases between. The CDR3 spans 14 residues. Germline V gene data show CDR1 as SGHRS and CDR2 as YFSETQ.

V is TRBV18 and J is TRBJ2-7, with TRBD1 matching over 7 bases. This CDR3 comprises 16 residues. J was trimmed by 1 base and V by 4 bases; bases with no gene match: 10. From germline, CDR1 is KGHSH and CDR2 LQKENI. The CDR3 DNA is TGTGCCAGCTCACTCTCCCCCGGGACAGTTTCCTACGAGCAGTACTTC. Translation gives CASSLSPGTVSYEQYF.

In this sample, this clone is medium-sized. V gene TRBV10-3 combines with J gene TRBJ2-7, with a weak D call TRBD2 (5 bases). The V end lost 11 bases, the J end lost 1 base, and 18 bases lay between the germline ends. In germline, CDR1 is ENHRY, CDR2 SYGVKD. The CDR3 extends over 14 amino acids. The CDR3 region has the DNA TGTGCCTCCAAAGGGAGTTCCCCATCCTACGAGCAGTACTTC. Residues: CASKGSSPSYEQYF.

The chain is built from TRBV18 and TRBJ1-1; 7 bases fit TRBD1. With 5 bases clipped from V and 4 bases from J, the junction kept 13 bases outside the gene matches. CDR1 is KGHSH, CDR2 LQKENI, per germline. The CDR3 spans 16 residues. CDR3 coding DNA: TGTGCCAGCTCATCTGGGGCAGGGGGATTGGTCACTGAAGCTTTCTTT. It encodes CASSSGAGGLVTEAFF.

The rearrangement links TRBV30 to TRBJ1-2, with D tentatively TRBD1 (6 bases). V lost 3 bases and J lost 4, with 15 bases in between. The CDR3 sequence is 14 residues long. CDR1 GTSNPN and CDR2 SVGIG come from the germline V gene (reference sequence). The CDR3 loop is CAWSLDRMLYGYTF. CDR3 nucleotides: TGTGCCTGGAGCTTAGACAGGATGCTCTATGGCTACACCTTC.

The chain uses TRBV29-1 and TRBJ1-1; D gene unclear. This CDR3 contains 12 residues. Germline V lookup: CDR1 SQVTM, CDR2 ANQGSEA. V lost 3 bases and J lost 1, with 6 bases in between. Here the CDR3 DNA reads TGCAGCGTTGATGAAGCGAACACTGAAGCTTTCTTT. This gives the protein CSVDEANTEAFF.

The chain employs TRBV27 and TRBJ2-7; 8 bases are a match to TRBD1. The germline gives CDR1 MNHEY, CDR2 SMNVEV (reference sequence). There are 13 residues in the CDR3. J lost 3 bases, V lost 8 bases, and 6 bases had no gene match. The CDR3 is CASRGQVHYEQYF. CDR3 nucleotide sequence: TGTGCCAGCCGGGGACAGGTCCACTACGAGCAGTACTTC.

This rearrangement joins TRBV6-5 to TRBJ1-2, with a possible D match to TRBD1 (5 bases). Looked up from germline, CDR1 is MNHEY and CDR2 is SVGAGI. Trimming stripped 7 bases from V and 4 bases from J, with 13 bases between. The CDR3 is 13 amino acids. This CDR3 reads CASKAGLLYGYTF. CDR3 nucleotides: TGTGCCAGCAAAGCAGGGTTACTCTATGGCTACACCTTC.

This chain connects TRBV19 to TRBJ1-1; 9 bases match TRBD1. CDR3 size: 15 residues. V shed 5 bases and J 0 bases; nucleotides not matched to a gene: 4. Looked up from germline, CDR1 is LNHDA and CDR2 is SQIVND (reference sequence). Here the CDR3 DNA reads TGTGCCAGTAGTGACAGGGGGACCATGAACACTGAAGCTTTCTTT. Translating it yields CASSDRGTMNTEAFF.

The chain links TRBV11-2 to TRBJ2-7; 11 nucleotides agree with TRBD2. Germline CDR1 and CDR2: SGHAT and FQNNGV. V dropped 5 bases and J dropped 1; count of bases not matched to a gene: 4. The CDR3 sequence is 15 residues long. The CDR3 DNA reads as TGTGCCAGCAGCCCAATAGCGGGGGGGTCCTACGAGCAGTACTTC. Translated: CASSPIAGGSYEQYF.

The rearrangement links TRBV19 to TRBJ1-2, with 7 bases that match TRBD1. V lost 4 bases, J lost 0 bases, and 14 bases stayed unmatched. Germline CDR1 and CDR2: LNHDA and SQIVND (reference sequence). The CDR3 is 18 amino acids. The CDR3: CASSKVGTAGNPNYGYTF. DNA of the CDR3: TGTGCCAGTAGTAAAGTGGGGACAGCTGGAAACCCTAACTATGGCTACACCTTC.

The rearrangement joins TRBV18 to TRBJ2-7; D remains ambiguous. V dropped 1 base and J dropped 2 bases, with 6 bases sitting between them. Germline values: CDR1 KGHSH, CDR2 LQKENI. This CDR3 has 13 residues. DNA for the CDR3: TGTGCCAGCTCACCACGTGACCCCTACGAGCAGTACTTC. Translation gives CASSPRDPYEQYF. The full variable domain, with the rest looked up from reference TRBV18 and TRBJ2-7, is NAGVMQNPRHLVRRRGQEARLRCSPMKGHSHVYWYRQLPEEGLKFMVYLQKENIIDESGMPKERFSAEFPKEGPSILRIQQVVRGDSAAYFCASSPRDPYEQYFGPGTRLTVT.